The entry that follows covers one T cell receptor beta chain sequence. No antigen is known for it. This PCR relied on a set of 60 Vbeta primers and 13 Jbeta primers. TCRdb's table, derived via immunoSEQ multiplex PCR, lists solely in-frame clones and lacks some. The sample records 150,000 to 170,000 clones, more than 75% being singletons. This entry is derived from a study of cytomegalovirus exposure and HLA in healthy donors. Whole-study results and caveats: CMV serostatus alone was available as immune exposure information. As a later analysis showed, a missense DCLRE1C variant was linked to trimming of TCR beta V- and J-genes. Earlier analysis yielded a pattern in which most TCR beta V segments were productive about 87% or about 30% of the time.

Trimming left V 0 bases short and J 4 bases short, with 12 bases between. The CDR3 loop spans 15 amino acids. Germline assignment: CDR1 SGHVS and CDR2 FQNEAQ. The source is a man younger than 40 in good health and CMV-seropositive. The V call is TRBV7-8, the J call TRBJ1-1; D remains ambiguous. Sequenced sample: PBMCs. The CDR3 sequence: CASSLAPSPGTEAFF. In DNA, the CDR3 is TGTGCCAGCAGCTTAGCGCCAAGCCCGGGCACTGAAGCTTTCTTT.